The T cell receptor (beta chain) under discussion was sequenced for a study of CD8 T cells in Susac syndrome. General study findings and limits: Four to six Susac-specific public clones appeared in CD8+ TEMRA repertoires, and sixteen in total CD8+ repertoires. In Susac syndrome, CD8+ expansion was highest in TEMRA and active disease.

Reverse transcription of about 0.5 to 1 ug RNA used random hexamers. The method of amplification for TCR beta CDR3 was immunoSEQ multiplex PCR, covering 54 Vbeta and 13 Jbeta. TCRdb analysed the immunoSEQ multiplex PCR reads with MiXCR anew, one entry per CDR3 protein. Among 100,000 to 150,000 distinct CDR3 sequences, more than 90% were seen once, and the ten largest hold more than 0.2%. On this clonotype itself: Its antigen is unknown.

Source material: CD8+ T cells from PBMCs. This clonotype was sampled from a human donor with Susac syndrome.

CDR3: CASRVQGNQPQHF. The CDR3 DNA is TGCGCCAGCAGGGTTCAGGGGAATCAGCCCCAGCATTTT. The chain carries TRBV10-2 and TRBJ1-5; a possible D gene is TRBD1 (6 bases). V dropped 6 bases and J dropped 4 bases, with 10 bases sitting between them. The germline CDR1 and CDR2 sequences are WSHSY and SAAADI. CDR3 length equals 13 residues.